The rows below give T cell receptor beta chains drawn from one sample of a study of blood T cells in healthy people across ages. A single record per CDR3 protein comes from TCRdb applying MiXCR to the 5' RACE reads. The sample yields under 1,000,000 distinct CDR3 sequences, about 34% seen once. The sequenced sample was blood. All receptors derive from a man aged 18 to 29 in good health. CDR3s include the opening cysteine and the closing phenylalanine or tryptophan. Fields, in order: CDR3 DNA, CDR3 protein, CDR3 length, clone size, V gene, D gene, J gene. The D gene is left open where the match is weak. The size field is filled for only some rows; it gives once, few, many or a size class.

TGCGCCAGCAGCCAAGATTACGGGGATGAGCAGTTCTTC	CASSQDYGDEQFF	13	many	TRBV4-3	NA	TRBJ2-1
TGCGCCAGCAGCTTGGAGGGCACCTCCTACGAGCAGTACTTC	CASSLEGTSYEQYF	14	many	TRBV5-1	NA	TRBJ2-7
TGTGCCAGCATTGGGGTGAAGCACGAGCAGTACTTC	CASIGVKHEQYF	12	NA	TRBV6-6	NA	TRBJ2-7
TGCGCCAGCAGCCCGGCAGGAGAAAGCTACACCTTC	CASSPAGESYTF	12	NA	TRBV5-1	NA	TRBJ1-2
TGTGCCAGCAGCTCCAGAGGGGACTATGGCTACACCTTC	CASSSRGDYGYTF	13	NA	TRBV9	NA	TRBJ1-2
TGTGCCAGCAGGGTAACGACAGATACCTACGAGCAGTACTTC	CASRVTTDTYEQYF	14	NA	TRBV27	NA	TRBJ2-7
TGCAGCGCTGAAAGGGACAGCCCCTACGAGCAGTACTTC	CSAERDSPYEQYF	13	few	TRBV29-1	TRBD1	TRBJ2-7
TGTGCCAGCAGCTTCCGACAGGGTATGGGGATGAACACTGAAGCTTTCTTT	CASSFRQGMGMNTEAFF	17	few	TRBV5-5	TRBD1	TRBJ1-1
TGTGCCAGCAGGCCTAGCGGGGGCCGCTACAATGAGCAGTACTTC	CASRPSGGRYNEQYF	15	NA	TRBV7-9	TRBD2	TRBJ2-7
TGTGCCAGCAGTTACTCGTGGGTCGGCTATGGCTACACCTTC	CASSYSWVGYGYTF	14	NA	TRBV6-6	NA	TRBJ1-2
TGTGCCAGCAGCGTACAGGGAACGAACACTGAAGCTTTCTTT	CASSVQGTNTEAFF	14	few	TRBV9	NA	TRBJ1-1
TGTGCCAGCAGCGTAGAGGGCAGGGCCGACACTGAAGCTTTCTTT	CASSVEGRADTEAFF	15	NA	TRBV9	NA	TRBJ1-1
TGCGCCAGCAGCTCCTCAGCAGGGGGCTTTACCGGGGAGCTGTTTTTT	CASSSSAGGFTGELFF	16	NA	TRBV5-1	TRBD1	TRBJ2-2
TGTGCCAGCAGTTTAGGGGCAGATTATGAAAAACTGTTTTTT	CASSLGADYEKLFF	14	few	TRBV28	NA	TRBJ1-4
TGTGCCAGCAGCTTGGAACGGGGGGGCCAGTATGAGCAGTTCTTC	CASSLERGGQYEQFF	15	NA	TRBV7-2	TRBD2	TRBJ2-1
TGTGTCACCAGTGATTATACAAGTACCCATGGCTACACCTTC	CVTSDYTSTHGYTF	14	NA	TRBV24-1	NA	TRBJ1-2
TGCAGTGCTAGTGGACTAGCGGGGGGAGGTGAGCAGTTCTTC	CSASGLAGGGEQFF	14	many	TRBV20-1	TRBD2	TRBJ2-1
TGTGCCAGCAGTTTCCCAGGGAATCTAGCCAAAAACATTCAGTACTTC	CASSFPGNLAKNIQYF	16	few	TRBV28	NA	TRBJ2-4
TGCGCCAGCAGCTTGACACCCTTGGCCAGCGCAGGACCTTACAATGAGCAGTACTTC	CASSLTPLASAGPYNEQYF	19	few	TRBV5-1	NA	TRBJ2-5
TGTGCCAGCAGTTTCCGAGAAGTGAACACCGGGGAGCTGTTTTTT	CASSFREVNTGELFF	15	NA	TRBV12-3/TRBV12-4	NA	TRBJ2-2
TGCGCCAGCAGCCAGACAGCAGGGGATGGAGATACGCAGTATTTT	CASSQTAGDGDTQYF	15	many	TRBV4-1	NA	TRBJ2-3
TGTGCCAGCAGCTTGGGCCGACGGACGTATATGCAAGAGACCCAGTACTTC	CASSLGRRTYMQETQYF	17	NA	TRBV7-2	NA	TRBJ2-5
TGTGCCAGCAGTGCCCTCTGGGATGAGCAGTTCTTC	CASSALWDEQFF	12	many	TRBV6-2/TRBV6-3	NA	TRBJ2-1
TGTGCGTCCGACCGGAGGGGGGCGCCTTTCTTGAGCTCCTACAATGAGCAGTTCTTC	CASDRRGAPFLSSYNEQFF	19	NA	TRBV30	NA	TRBJ2-1
TGTGCCAGCAGCCAAGGGGGCTTTTTTCGAACTAATGAAAAACTGTTTTTT	CASSQGGFFRTNEKLFF	17	NA	TRBV14	NA	TRBJ1-4
TGCGCCAGCAGCTTTACAGGGACCCTCTACGAGCAGTACTTC	CASSFTGTLYEQYF	14	NA	TRBV5-1	NA	TRBJ2-7
TGTGCCAGCAGCGCCAACCGACAGGGGACGAACACTGAAGCTTTCTTT	CASSANRQGTNTEAFF	16	few	TRBV7-3	TRBD1	TRBJ1-1
TGTGCCAGCAGCTTACCCGAGACTAGCGGGGGAAGCACAGATACGCAGTATTTT	CASSLPETSGGSTDTQYF	18	NA	TRBV7-9	TRBD2	TRBJ2-3
TGTGCCAGCAGCTTGGGGGGGGCTAACAATGAGCAGTTCTTC	CASSLGGANNEQFF	14	NA	TRBV7-2	NA	TRBJ2-1
TGCAGTGCCCCGAGGGTAGCGGGGGGAAGCACAGATACGCAGTATTTT	CSAPRVAGGSTDTQYF	16	NA	TRBV20-1	TRBD2	TRBJ2-3
TGCAGTGCTAGAGATTTCGAGGGGGAGATTTACAATGAGCAGTTCTTC	CSARDFEGEIYNEQFF	16	many	TRBV20-1	NA	TRBJ2-1
TGTGCCAGCAGCCCATCCCAGAAGGCTGAAGCTTTCTTT	CASSPSQKAEAFF	13	once	TRBV7-3	NA	TRBJ1-1
TGTGCCAGCAGTGTTTCGGAAGGGGCCTACAATGAGCAGTACTTC	CASSVSEGAYNEQYF	15	NA	TRBV6-1	NA	TRBJ2-5
TGTGCCAGCAGCCCGGCAAATCTACAGGGGCAAGAGACCCAGTACTTC	CASSPANLQGQETQYF	16	NA	TRBV7-2	TRBD1	TRBJ2-5
TGCGCCAGCAGCCAAGATGAGTACAATGAGCAGTTCTTC	CASSQDEYNEQFF	13	NA	TRBV4-1	NA	TRBJ2-1
TGTGCCAGCAGCTTTGGACAGTTATATGGCTACACCTTC	CASSFGQLYGYTF	13	few	TRBV7-2	NA	TRBJ1-2
TGTGCCAGCAGTTTCGCCGGTGGACAGGGAGTGTACTACACCTTC	CASSFAGGQGVYYTF	15	many	TRBV6-2/TRBV6-3	TRBD1	TRBJ1-2
TGTGCCAGCAGCTACTTAACAGGGTCCACCGGGGAGCTGTTTTTT	CASSYLTGSTGELFF	15	NA	TRBV5-5	NA	TRBJ2-2
TGTGCCAGCAGTTTAGTGTCCCGTAAGGACTATGGCTACACCTTC	CASSLVSRKDYGYTF	15	NA	TRBV12-3/TRBV12-4	NA	TRBJ1-2
TGCAGTGCTGGGGGAGCTGACAGCGACACTGAAGCTTTCTTT	CSAGGADSDTEAFF	14	NA	TRBV20-1	NA	TRBJ1-1
TGCAGTGCTAGAGTGGGTGTCTGGCAGCCCCAGCATTTT	CSARVGVWQPQHF	13	few	TRBV20-1	NA	TRBJ1-5
TGCAGCGTTCGACCCCTCGGCCTCGATGGTGAGCAGTACTTC	CSVRPLGLDGEQYF	14	once	TRBV29-1	NA	TRBJ2-7
TGCAGTGCTAGACGGACTAGCCCCGACAATGAGCAGTACTTC	CSARRTSPDNEQYF	14	NA	TRBV20-1	TRBD2	TRBJ2-5
TGTGCCAGCACCCAGAGCCTGGGGGGCGCGCCAGATACGCAGTATTTT	CASTQSLGGAPDTQYF	16	NA	TRBV7-9	NA	TRBJ2-3
TGTGCCAGCAGCCAATTCCTGACCCTGGGATACGGTGAGCAGTTCTTC	CASSQFLTLGYGEQFF	16	NA	TRBV4-2	NA	TRBJ2-1
TGTGCCAGCAGCGACCGGGACAGAAGAGAAAAACTGTTTTTT	CASSDRDRREKLFF	14	NA	TRBV12-1	NA	TRBJ1-4
TGTGCCAGCGGACCAGGGTCTAGCACAGATACGCAGTATTTT	CASGPGSSTDTQYF	14	NA	TRBV7-9	NA	TRBJ2-3
TGTGCCAGCAGCTCCGAGGCAGATACGCAGTATTTT	CASSSEADTQYF	12	NA	TRBV13	NA	TRBJ2-3
TGTGCCAGCAGCAAAGGTCAGGGTTACGGCGAGCAGTACTTC	CASSKGQGYGEQYF	14	few	TRBV27	NA	TRBJ2-7
TGTGCCGGCGAGTCCCCCGGGGTTCCCTATGGCTACACCTTC	CAGESPGVPYGYTF	14	NA	TRBV12-3/TRBV12-4	NA	TRBJ1-2
TGTGCCAGCAGCTTGGAGAACACTGAAGCTTTCTTT	CASSLENTEAFF	12	many	TRBV7-9	NA	TRBJ1-1
TGTGCCAGCAGCGCCGGGACAGAGCTCCTGAATTCACCCCTCCACTTT	CASSAGTELLNSPLHF	16	NA	TRBV9	TRBD1	TRBJ1-6
TGCAGCGTTGATGGCCAGAACACCGGGGAGCTGTTTTTT	CSVDGQNTGELFF	13	NA	TRBV29-1	NA	TRBJ2-2
TGTGCCAGCTCGCAGCGGGGGGGGACGCAGTATTTT	CASSQRGGTQYF	12	many	TRBV12-3/TRBV12-4	TRBD2	TRBJ2-3
TGTGCCAGCAGCTTAGCAGGGGAGGGTGAAAAACTGTTTTTT	CASSLAGEGEKLFF	14	NA	TRBV7-2	NA	TRBJ1-4
TGTGCCAGCAGCGTTTCGACAGATTCGAACACTGAAGCTTTCTTT	CASSVSTDSNTEAFF	15	few	TRBV9	NA	TRBJ1-1